The 22 T cell receptor beta chains below all came from one sample that was sequenced in a study of identical twins. TCRdb passed the 5' RACE reads through MiXCR, listing each CDR3 protein once. The data show 450,000 to 600,000 distinct CDR3 sequences, 20% to 25% seen once. The same sample was also used in a study of yellow fever vaccine responses in identical twins.

The specimen sequenced was CD4+ T cells sorted from blood. The receptors were gathered from a woman in her late teens or twenties in good health.

J is TRBJ2-3 and V is TRBV20-1; 10 nucleotides match TRBD2. The germline gives CDR1 DFQATT, CDR2 SNEGSKA (reference sequence). V shed 6 bases and J 3 bases; nucleotides not matched to a gene: 6. The CDR3 covers 14 residues. CDR3 loop: CSASSGSFTDTQYF. The CDR3 nucleotides are TGCAGTGCCTCTAGCGGGAGTTTTACAGATACGCAGTATTTT.

The chain has TRBV11-1 and TRBJ2-2, with 9 bases lining up with TRBD2. J was trimmed by 7 bases and V by 3 bases; bases with no gene match: 21. Germline-derived CDR1 and CDR2 are SGHAT and FQDESV (reference sequence). The CDR3 runs to 20 residues. The CDR3 sequence is CASSFRISGSRALDIGELFF. CDR3 sequence (DNA): TGTGCCAGCAGCTTTAGAATTAGCGGGAGCCGCGCCCTCGACATCGGGGAGCTGTTTTTT.

The V gene is TRBV9, the J gene TRBJ2-2; possibly TRBD1 or TRBD2 for D (5 bases each). This CDR3 comprises 13 residues. The V end was cut by 5 bases, the J end by 9 bases, with 14 bases between. Per germline, CDR1 SGDLS and CDR2 YYNGEE. The CDR3 DNA sequence: TGTGCCAGCAGTGTCGCGAGGGACCGGGAGCTGTTTTTT. Amino acid sequence: CASSVARDRELFF. The full variable domain, rest sourced from reference TRBV9 and TRBJ2-2, is DSGVTQTPKHLITATGQRVTLRCSPRSGDLSVYWYQQSLDQGLQFLIQYYNGEERAKGNILERFSAQQFPDLHSELNLSSLELGDSALYFCASSVARDRELFFGEGSRLTVL.

The gene calls are TRBV5-1 and TRBJ2-1; D may match TRBD1 or TRBD2 (5 bases each). The germline V gene has CDR1 SGHRS and CDR2 YFSETQ. Trimming pared 0 bases from V and 9 bases from J, leaving 16 bases between. CDR3 length equals 15 residues. The DNA for the CDR3 is TGCGCCAGCAGCTTGGAGGTAGAGAGGGGCGGTGAGCAGTTCTTC. This codes for CASSLEVERGGEQFF.

This clonotype has a handful of counts. The chain is built from TRBV7-9 and TRBJ2-7, with no clear D. The CDR3 loop spans 15 amino acids. Germline V gene sequence: CDR1 SEHNR, CDR2 FQNEAQ (reference sequence). V lost 2 bases, J lost 7 bases, and 18 bases lay in between. The CDR3 bases are TGTGCCAGCAGCTTAACGGGTCCCTTGTCGCGAGAGCAGTACTTC. Its protein is CASSLTGPLSREQYF.

The V call is TRBV7-9, the J call TRBJ2-7; no clear D. The CDR3 has 12 amino acids. CDR1 is SEHNR and CDR2 is FQNEAQ in the germline V gene (reference sequence). Trimming removed 2 bases at V and 7 bases at J, with 9 bases between. CDR3 residues: CASSLRVGEQYV. The CDR3 DNA sequence: TGTGCCAGCAGCTTAAGGGTAGGGGAGCAGTACGTC.

The chain links TRBV10-3 to TRBJ2-7; D not resolved. The CDR3 totals 15 residues. Germline assignment: CDR1 ENHRY and CDR2 SYGVKD. Trimming pared 0 bases from V and 4 bases from J, leaving 13 bases between. The CDR3 is CAISESRTGRYEQYV. The CDR3 bases are TGTGCCATCAGTGAGTCGCGAACGGGTCGATACGAGCAGTACGTC.

This sequence joins TRBV5-5 and TRBJ2-3, with D perhaps assigned TRBD1 or TRBD2 (5 bases each). From germline, CDR1 is SGHKS and CDR2 YYEKEE (reference sequence). Between the trimmed V and J ends, which lost 0 bases and 4 bases, there was a span of 21 bases. The CDR3 is 18 amino acids. The CDR3 loop reads CASSLADGASLGADTQYF. In DNA form, the CDR3 reads TGTGCCAGCAGCTTGGCCGATGGGGCTAGCCTGGGGGCAGATACGCAGTATTTT.

V and J are TRBV20-1 and TRBJ2-7; TRBD1 might be the D (6 bases). V shed 6 bases and J shed 5 bases, with 20 bases lying between them. The CDR3 has 14 residues. Germline CDR1 DFQATT, CDR2 SNEGSKA (reference sequence). The CDR3 protein is CSASRQAGVHEQYF. The CDR3 DNA is TGCAGTGCCAGCAGACAGGCCGGTGTCCACGAGCAGTACTTC.

This sequence joins TRBV5-1 and TRBJ1-1; D ambiguous. The germline V gene has CDR1 SGHRS and CDR2 YFSETQ. Deletions cut 1 base from V and 0 bases from J, with 10 bases between. This CDR3 spans 15 amino acids. The CDR3 region is CASSLTDLMNTEAFF. The CDR3, as DNA: TGCGCCAGCAGCTTGACCGACCTCATGAACACTGAAGCTTTCTTT.

This chain joins TRBV12-3 or TRBV12-4 and TRBJ1-5, with D perhaps matching TRBD1 (5 bases). Trimming stripped 3 bases from V and 6 bases from J, with 18 bases between. The CDR3 runs to 16 residues. The CDR3 DNA reads as TGTGCCAGCAGTTTTGGGAGCCCCCGGGGGGGTCAGCCCCAGCATTTT. Translation: CASSFGSPRGGQPQHF.

The CDR3 sequence is CASSLQYRAGELFF. The CDR3 DNA is TGTGCCAGCAGTTTACAATATCGAGCCGGGGAGCTGTTTTTT. The chain couples TRBV12-3 or TRBV12-4 to TRBJ2-2; D unclear. V was trimmed by 2 bases and J by 6 bases, leaving 10 bases between them. The CDR3 is made up of 14 amino acids.

The rearrangement joins TRBV5-1 to TRBJ2-7, with D tentatively TRBD1 or TRBD2 (5 bases each). V lost 5 bases, J lost 1 base, and 16 bases lay in between. CDR3 size: 15 residues. In germline, CDR1 is SGHRS, CDR2 YFSETQ. The CDR3 DNA reads as TGCGCCAGCAGACCCCGGGACCTGAGTTCCTACGAGCAGTACTTC. Amino acids: CASRPRDLSSYEQYF.

J is TRBJ2-2 and V is TRBV29-1; D possibly corresponds to TRBD2 (6 bases). There are 15 residues in the CDR3. Germline CDR1 is SQVTM and CDR2 is ANQGSEA. Trimming removed 5 bases from V and 1 base from J, with 14 bases in between. The chain's CDR3 is CSVRTGLLNTGELFF. The CDR3 nucleotides read TGCAGCGTTAGAACGGGACTCCTGAACACCGGGGAGCTGTTTTTT.

This clonotype was seen a few times. V and J are TRBV3-1 and TRBJ2-1; 10 bases agree with TRBD2. The V gene's germline CDR1 is LGHDT and CDR2 YNNKEL (reference sequence). The CDR3 covers 15 residues. V lost 1 base and J lost 7; bases outside the gene matches: 4. CDR3 sequence reads: CASSQGLAGVNEQFF. CDR3 DNA sequence: TGTGCCAGCAGCCAAGGCCTAGCGGGAGTTAATGAGCAGTTCTTC.

This clonotype has only a few counts. The chain links TRBV5-1 to TRBJ1-1, with D uncertain. Germline CDR1 reads SGHRS; CDR2 reads YFSETQ. CDR3 length equals 17 residues. V lost 5 bases to trimming and J lost 0 bases, with 20 bases between them. Here the CDR3 reads CASRSSRRTEMNTEAFF. The DNA for the CDR3 is TGCGCCAGCAGATCTTCTCGGCGAACAGAAATGAACACTGAAGCTTTCTTT.

This clonotype was observed a handful of times. The chain links TRBV28 to TRBJ1-1, with 9 bases lining up with TRBD1. J gave up 2 bases and V 8 bases, and 3 bases lay outside the gene matches. Germline CDR1 MDHEN, CDR2 SYDVKM. CDR3 length equals 13 residues. CDR3 protein: CASWDRVNTEAFF. CDR3 bases: TGTGCCAGCTGGGACAGGGTAAACACTGAAGCTTTCTTT.

The chain carries TRBV7-2 and TRBJ2-1, with 10 bases identical to TRBD1. The CDR3 consists of 15 residues. Germline V gives CDR1 SGHTA, CDR2 FQGNSA. J was trimmed by 8 bases and V by 3 bases; bases with no gene match: 7. Written as DNA, the CDR3 is TGTGCCAGCAGCTTGACAGGGGGCCTCTGGGATGAGCAGTTCTTC. Its translation is CASSLTGGLWDEQFF.

This clonotype turned up a few times. The gene calls are TRBV5-1 and TRBJ2-2, with a weak D call TRBD2 (5 bases). The CDR3 contains 16 residues. V was clipped by 6 bases and J by 0 bases, with 15 bases between them. CDR1 SGHRS and CDR2 YFSETQ come from the germline V gene. The CDR3 bases are TGCGCCAGCAAGAACCCGACTACATCGAACACCGGGGAGCTGTTTTTT. It specifies CASKNPTTSNTGELFF.

The rearrangement uses TRBV3-1 and TRBJ2-1, with 7 bases that match TRBD2. There are 15 residues in the CDR3. Trimming removed 1 base from V and 9 bases from J; junction bases left unmatched: 9. CDR1 and CDR2 (germline): LGHDT, YNNKEL (reference sequence). CDR3 DNA: TGTGCCAGCAGCCAAGTGGCAGGGCCGGGGGGTGAGCAGTTCTTC. This codes for CASSQVAGPGGEQFF.

The chain uses TRBV12-5 and TRBJ2-1; 11 bases map to TRBD1. The CDR3 spans 15 residues. With 1 base clipped from V and 10 bases from J, the junction kept 6 bases outside the gene matches. Germline CDR1 is LGHNT and CDR2 is FRNRAP. The CDR3 protein is CASGLGGQGGQEQFF. CDR3 DNA sequence: TGTGCTAGTGGTTTGGGGGGACAGGGGGGACAAGAGCAGTTCTTC.

The chain recombines TRBV27 with TRBJ2-4; D is possibly TRBD1 (5 bases). The ends were cut back, 1 base at V and 0 bases at J, with 10 bases in the middle. Per germline, CDR1 MNHEY and CDR2 SMNVEV (reference sequence). This CDR3 region has 16 residues. The chain's CDR3 is CASSLLTELAKNIQYF. The CDR3 nucleotides are TGTGCCAGCAGTTTATTGACAGAACTAGCCAAAAACATTCAGTACTTC.